The 16 T cell receptor beta chains listed next were all sequenced from one sample in a study of cytomegalovirus exposure and HLA in healthy donors. Primers included in the PCR were 60 Vbeta and 13 Jbeta primers. Sequenced by immunoSEQ multiplex PCR; TCRdb stores in-frame clones only, minus some. The table shows about 180,000 clones, with around 80% occurring only once. The specimen was PBMCs. All receptors come from a man between 18 and 35 years old in good health and CMV-seronegative.

The rearrangement uses TRBV6-1 and TRBJ2-5; the match to TRBD1 covers 8 bases. The tail of the sequence fits TRBJ2-7 better, so the J call may be wrong. The CDR3 totals 14 residues. Germline CDR1 and CDR2: MNHNS and SASEGT. The CDR3 loop reads CASEWTGSSYEQYF. CDR3 in DNA: TGTGCCAGCGAATGGACAGGGAGCTCCTACGAGCAGTACTTC.

The chain joins TRBV15 to TRBJ2-3; 7 bases are shared with TRBD1. The germline V gene has CDR1 LNHNV and CDR2 YYDKDF (reference sequence). The length of the CDR3 is 16 residues. The V and J ends lost 1 base and 2 bases, in that order; junction bases with no gene match: 6. This CDR3 is CATSRGSGTVTDTQYF. The CDR3, as DNA: TGTGCCACCAGCAGAGGCTCCGGGACAGTCACAGATACGCAGTATTTT.

The chain employs TRBV18 and TRBJ1-1; D unresolved. Per germline, CDR1 KGHSH and CDR2 LQKENI. This CDR3 is 14 amino acids long. V gave up 3 bases and J gave up 1 base, with 9 bases separating them. In DNA, the CDR3 is TGTGCCAGCTCACCCGGGATCCAGAACACTGAAGCTTTCTTT. Protein sequence: CASSPGIQNTEAFF.

The sample holds a few counts of this clone. The rearrangement joins TRBV14 to TRBJ2-1; the match to TRBD1 covers 9 bases. Looked up from germline, CDR1 is SGHDN and CDR2 is FVKESK. There are 17 residues in the CDR3. V trimming: 2 bases; J trimming: 7 bases; junction bases outside the gene matches: 12. Written as DNA, the CDR3 is TGTGCCAGCAGCCAACCGCTGGGACAGGGTGAGAAGAATGAGCAGTTCTTC. This translates into CASSQPLGQGEKNEQFF.

This chain joins TRBV6-1 and TRBJ1-2; D is undetermined. Germline loops: CDR1 MNHNS, CDR2 SASEGT. CDR3 length: 14 residues. The germline V and J ends were trimmed by 4 bases and 4 bases, with 13 bases remaining between them. The CDR3, as DNA: TGTGCCAGCAGTGCCCGCGGGGTCGGCTATGGCTACACCTTC. Its protein product is CASSARGVGYGYTF.

The chain uses TRBV5-6 and TRBJ2-2; maybe TRBD2 (6 bases). In germline, CDR1 is SGHDT, CDR2 YYEEEE. V lost 4 bases and J 2 bases, leaving 9 bases between the germline ends. The CDR3 covers 14 residues. CDR3 residues: CASSRTINTGELFF. The CDR3 nucleotides are TGTGCCAGCAGCAGGACTATCAACACCGGGGAGCTGTTTTTT.

The J gene is TRBJ2-3, the V gene TRBV2; D is undetermined. Trimming cost V 1 base and J 3 bases, with 14 bases left between them. This CDR3 region has 16 residues. Per the germline V gene, CDR1 is SNHLY and CDR2 is FYNNEI. CDR3 amino acids: CASSEVVVLETDTQYF. CDR3 bases: TGTGCCAGCAGTGAAGTTGTGGTCCTAGAGACAGATACGCAGTATTTT.

This chain connects TRBV19 to TRBJ1-1; a possible D gene is TRBD1 (6 bases). CDR1 and CDR2 from the germline V gene are LNHDA and SQIVND (reference sequence). V lost 6 bases and J lost 4, with 15 bases in between. This CDR3 is built from 14 residues. The CDR3: CASSPQGTRTEAFF. The CDR3 DNA is TGTGCCAGTAGCCCTCAGGGGACACGCACTGAAGCTTTCTTT.

The CDR3 bases are TGCGCCAGCAGCTGGGGGACTAGCGGGAGGAATGAGCAGTTCTTC. It codes for CASSWGTSGRNEQFF. The chain combines TRBV5-1 with TRBJ2-1, with 15 bases that match TRBD2. CDR3 size: 15 residues. Germline V lookup: CDR1 SGHRS, CDR2 YFSETQ. V shed 3 bases and J 7 bases; nucleotides not matched to a gene: 2.

V is TRBV7-9 and J is TRBJ2-5; TRBD1 might be the D (6 bases). Germline CDR1 is SEHNR and CDR2 is FQNEAQ (reference sequence). This CDR3 comprises 15 residues. The germline V and J ends were trimmed by 7 bases and 4 bases, with 19 bases remaining between them. The CDR3 spells CASTPSQGVGETQYF. The CDR3 DNA sequence: TGTGCCAGCACCCCATCACAGGGAGTGGGAGAGACCCAGTACTTC.

The V and J genes are TRBV27 and TRBJ2-1; the match to TRBD2 covers 10 bases. The junction had 7 bases not matched to a gene; V was cut back by 6 bases and J by 5 bases. Germline V gene lookup returns CDR1 MNHEY and CDR2 SMNVEV (reference sequence). The CDR3 extends over 15 amino acids. The CDR3 DNA sequence: TGTGCCAGCAGGATAATAGCGGGGGGAAACAATGAGCAGTTCTTC. It codes for CASRIIAGGNNEQFF.

The chain combines TRBV5-6 with TRBJ1-1; possibly TRBD1 for D (6 bases). Germline V CDR1 and CDR2: SGHDT, YYEEEE. Trimming took off 2 bases at V and 6 bases at J, with 14 bases between the two ends. CDR3 length: 14 amino acids. The CDR3 bases are TGTGCCAGCAGCTTTGTGGGGGCTTTAGCTGAAGCTTTCTTT. Its protein product is CASSFVGALAEAFF. Full variable domain (rest looked up from reference TRBV5-6 and TRBJ1-1): DAGVTQSPTHLIKTRGQQVTLRCSPKSGHDTVSWYQQALGQGPQFIFQYYEEEERQRGNFPDRFSGHQFPNYSSELNVNALLLGDSALYLCASSFVGALAEAFFGQGTRLTVV.

The chain uses TRBV5-1 and TRBJ2-5; 9 bases align to TRBD1. The DNA end is more similar to TRBJ2-7, so the J call may be wrong. The V gene's germline CDR1 is SGHRS and CDR2 YFSETQ. This CDR3 has 16 residues. The CDR3 DNA reads TGCGCCAGCAGCAAACTCCGGACAGGGGTTAGCGACGAGCAGTACTTC. Encoded protein: CASSKLRTGVSDEQYF.

The chain couples TRBV7-8 to TRBJ2-5; a weak D match, TRBD2 (5 bases). The J call may be incorrect, as the DNA end agrees better with TRBJ2-7. This CDR3 has 15 amino acids. From germline, CDR1 is SGHVS and CDR2 FQNEAQ. CDR3: CASSGRGKSSYEQYF. CDR3 nucleotides: TGTGCCAGCAGCGGCAGAGGGAAGAGCTCCTACGAGCAGTACTTC.

The V call is TRBV19, the J call TRBJ1-2; D may be TRBD1 (6 bases). The germline gives CDR1 LNHDA, CDR2 SQIVND (reference sequence). This CDR3 has 15 amino acids. V was shortened by 5 bases and J by 0 bases, with 13 bases between the two germline ends. DNA for the CDR3: TGTGCCAGTAGTCCCAGGGACAACGCTAACTATGGCTACACCTTC. Protein sequence: CASSPRDNANYGYTF.

The chain has TRBV5-6 and TRBJ1-2; D might be TRBD1 (6 bases). This CDR3 is 14 amino acids long. V lost 1 base to trimming and J lost 4 bases, with 11 bases between them. Germline CDR1 SGHDT, CDR2 YYEEEE. The DNA of the CDR3 is TGTGCCAGCAGCTTGTTGGGGGCCCTCTATGGCTACACCTTC. Translated, it gives CASSLLGALYGYTF.